Shown below are 17 T cell receptor beta chains from a single sample sequenced in a study of T cell responses to AZD1222 COVID-19 vaccine. Clones were read by immunoSEQ multiplex PCR, and TCRdb kept only the in-frame ones, dropping some. Of approximately 160,000 clones in the sample, around 89% were seen once. The specimen comprised peripheral blood, sampled on day 0 of MenACWY control vaccination. The receptors originated from an adult in good health.

The chain combines TRBV29-1 with TRBJ1-2; 8 bases are shared with TRBD1. There are 14 residues in the CDR3. J lost 5 bases, V lost 7 bases, and 12 bases had no gene match. Germline assignment: CDR1 SQVTM and CDR2 ANQGSEA. The CDR3 nucleotides are TGCAGCGCCCGTCGGCAGGGGGCAGGATATGGCTACACCTTC. Translation: CSARRQGAGYGYTF.

The V call is TRBV5-1, the J call TRBJ2-1; tentative D call: TRBD2 (5 bases). V lost 1 base, J lost 7 bases, and 15 bases lay in between. The CDR3 has 15 amino acids. The germline gives CDR1 SGHRS, CDR2 YFSETQ. The CDR3 here is CASSLMTTGVNEQFF. The CDR3 region has the DNA TGCGCCAGCAGCTTGATGACTACTGGGGTAAATGAGCAGTTCTTC.

The chain carries TRBV7-8 and TRBJ2-4, with D possibly TRBD2 on 5 matching bases. Looked up from germline, CDR1 is SGHVS and CDR2 is FQNEAQ. The V end lost 1 base, the J end lost 7 bases, and 11 bases lay between the germline ends. This CDR3 has 14 amino acids. The CDR3 here is CASSLGARVNIQYF. The CDR3 DNA follows: TGTGCCAGCAGCTTAGGAGCGCGGGTGAACATTCAGTACTTC. Supplemented by reference TRBV7-8 and TRBJ2-4, the full variable domain reads GAGVSQSPRYKVAKRGQDVALRCDPISGHVSLFWYQQALGQGPEFLTYFQNEAQLDKSGLPSDRFFAERPEGSVSTLKIQRTQQEDSAVYLCASSLGARVNIQYFGAGTRLSVL.

The chain is built from TRBV28 and TRBJ1-1; possibly TRBD1 for D (5 bases). V lost 5 bases and J lost 1, with 14 bases in between. CDR1 and CDR2 (germline): MDHEN, SYDVKM. The length of the CDR3 is 15 residues. The CDR3 reads CASSLNRGQNTEAFF. The DNA for the CDR3 is TGTGCCAGCAGTCTCAACCGGGGCCAGAACACTGAAGCTTTCTTT.

DNA of the CDR3: TGTGCCAGTAGTATCTTGCGGAGGCACTCTACCTCTGCAACTAATGAAAAACTGTTTTTT. It translates to CASSILRRHSTSATNEKLFF. The gene calls are TRBV19 and TRBJ1-4; D gene unclear. Per the germline V gene, CDR1 is LNHDA and CDR2 is SQIVND (reference sequence). V was cut by 3 bases and J by 0 bases, with 23 bases left in between. This CDR3 has 20 residues.

In DNA, the CDR3 is TGTGCCAGCAGCTTGGGGACCGCTAACTCCTACGAGCAGTACTTC. It translates to CASSLGTANSYEQYF. The chain joins TRBV5-5 to TRBJ2-7, with D unclear. In germline, CDR1 is SGHKS, CDR2 YYEKEE (reference sequence). V lost 0 bases to trimming and J lost 0 bases, with 10 bases between them. This CDR3 spans 15 amino acids.

This chain connects TRBV7-2 to TRBJ2-3; the D gene is possibly TRBD2 (5 bases). The CDR3 totals 15 residues. CDR1 is SGHTA, CDR2 FQGNSA, per germline. Trimming pared 1 base from V and 3 bases from J, leaving 11 bases between. CDR3 loop: CASSLEGGSTDTQYF. The CDR3 region has the DNA TGTGCCAGCAGCTTAGAAGGTGGGAGTACAGATACGCAGTATTTT.

The chain has TRBV7-3 and TRBJ2-3; possibly TRBD2 for D (7 bases). V was shortened by 3 bases and J by 2 bases, with 15 bases between the two germline ends. CDR3 length: 16 amino acids. CDR1 and CDR2 (germline): SGHTA, FQGTGA. In DNA, the CDR3 is TGTGCCAGCAGCTTGAAAGGAGCGGGACACACAGATACGCAGTATTTT. Translating gives CASSLKGAGHTDTQYF.

This clone occurred a few times. The chain recombines TRBV12-5 with TRBJ2-2; 7 nucleotides align to TRBD1. Germline trimming cut 5 bases from V and 5 bases from J; bases unmatched to any gene: 14. Per the germline V gene, CDR1 is LGHNT and CDR2 is FRNRAP. The CDR3 loop spans 17 amino acids. CDR3 nucleotides: TGTGCTAGTGGTCCTCGATTAGGGGGCGCGATGACCGGGGAGCTGTTTTTT. Translation gives CASGPRLGGAMTGELFF.

The chain has TRBV18 and TRBJ1-1; D is uncertain. The CDR3 is 15 amino acids. V was cut by 2 bases and J by 3 bases, with 13 bases left in between. In germline, CDR1 is KGHSH, CDR2 LQKENI. The CDR3 DNA follows: TGTGCCAGCTCACCAAATATAGGGTTGGACACTGAAGCTTTCTTT. This encodes CASSPNIGLDTEAFF.

The V and J genes are TRBV24-1 and TRBJ1-1; D is uncertain. This CDR3 spans 13 amino acids. With 10 bases removed from V and 1 base from J, the gap between germline ends came to 12 bases. Germline V CDR1 and CDR2: KGHDR, SFDVKD. The CDR3 here is CATASPKNTEAFF. The CDR3 nucleotides read TGTGCCACTGCCTCCCCCAAGAACACTGAAGCTTTCTTT.

This clone was detected only a few times. CDR3 sequence (DNA): TGTGCCTCCTTTCCGGGAAACTCTGGAAACACCATATATTTT. Translation gives CASFPGNSGNTIYF. V and J are TRBV10-3 and TRBJ1-3; D is unclear. Between the trimmed V and J ends, which lost 11 bases and 0 bases, there was a span of 14 bases. Germline CDR1 ENHRY, CDR2 SYGVKD. The CDR3 runs 14 residues.

The chain employs TRBV3-1 (or the pseudogene TRBV3-2) and TRBJ2-1; tentatively, D is TRBD2 (6 bases). The CDR3 spans 15 residues. The germline CDR1 and CDR2 sequences are LGHDT and YNNKEL (reference sequence). Trimming removed 1 base from V and 4 bases from J, with 11 bases in between. The CDR3 is CASSQGGTQYNEQFF. In DNA form, the CDR3 reads TGTGCCAGCAGCCAAGGAGGGACTCAGTACAATGAGCAGTTCTTC.

This chain joins TRBV6-5 and TRBJ2-2, with D perhaps matching TRBD1 or TRBD2 (5 bases each). With 5 bases removed from V and 3 bases from J, the gap between germline ends came to 10 bases. CDR1 MNHEY and CDR2 SVGAGI come from the germline V gene. The CDR3 has 14 amino acids. The CDR3 nucleotides read TGTGCCAGCAGTAGGGACGGACACACCGGGGAGCTGTTTTTT. Amino acids: CASSRDGHTGELFF.

The chain joins TRBV28 to TRBJ2-3, with D possibly matching TRBD2 (6 bases). This CDR3 region has 12 residues. Germline lookup yields CDR1 MDHEN and CDR2 SYDVKM. V gave up 5 bases and J gave up 7 bases, with 10 bases separating them. The CDR3 sequence: CASSAGSNTQYF. In nucleotides, the CDR3 is TGTGCCAGCAGTGCGGGGAGTAATACGCAGTATTTT.

The chain recombines TRBV11-1 with TRBJ1-2, with a possible D match to TRBD1 (6 bases). This CDR3 spans 16 amino acids. CDR1 and CDR2 (germline): SGHAT, FQDESV (reference sequence). V lost 5 bases, J lost 8 bases, and 24 bases lay in between. The CDR3 spells CASSPSALLGGRGYTF. The CDR3 nucleotides are TGTGCCAGCAGCCCAAGTGCCTTACTAGGGGGGAGAGGCTACACCTTC. Full variable domain (rest looked up from reference TRBV11-1 and TRBJ1-2): EAEVAQSPRYKITEKSQAVAFWCDPISGHATLYWYRQILGQGPELLVQFQDESVVDDSQLPKDRFSAERLKGVDSTLKIQPAELGDSAMYLCASSPSALLGGRGYTFGSGTRLTVV.

The rearrangement uses TRBV21-1 and TRBJ2-5. TRBV21-1 is described as a pseudogene. The CDR3 runs to 14 residues. CDR3: CASSKCRGEETQYF. The CDR3 DNA reads TGTGCCAGCAGCAAATGTAGGGGGGAAGAGACCCAGTACTTC.